This T cell receptor (beta chain) was captured in a study of T cells in Graves' hyperthyroidism and ophthalmopathy. From germline, CDR1 is LGHDT and CDR2 YNNKEL (reference sequence). Trimming pared 1 base from V and 8 bases from J, leaving 11 bases between. This CDR3 spans 14 amino acids. Template material for amplifying TCR beta CDR3 regions consisted of RNA transcripts. An initial round of RT-PCR targeting the TCR CDR3 relied on the HTBI primer set. Using its own MiXCR run on the multiplex PCR reads, TCRdb lists one record per CDR3 protein. The sample includes about 560,000 distinct CDR3 sequences, 16% of them seen just once. This clonotype was picked up many times.

What was sequenced was blood. The receptor was derived from a woman between 18 and 29 years old with Graves' hyperthyroidism. The chain recombines TRBV3-1 with TRBJ2-2; no firm D call. This CDR3 reads CASSQGGMRGELFF. As DNA, the CDR3 is TGTGCCAGCAGCCAAGGGGGAATGAGGGGGGAGCTGTTTTTT.